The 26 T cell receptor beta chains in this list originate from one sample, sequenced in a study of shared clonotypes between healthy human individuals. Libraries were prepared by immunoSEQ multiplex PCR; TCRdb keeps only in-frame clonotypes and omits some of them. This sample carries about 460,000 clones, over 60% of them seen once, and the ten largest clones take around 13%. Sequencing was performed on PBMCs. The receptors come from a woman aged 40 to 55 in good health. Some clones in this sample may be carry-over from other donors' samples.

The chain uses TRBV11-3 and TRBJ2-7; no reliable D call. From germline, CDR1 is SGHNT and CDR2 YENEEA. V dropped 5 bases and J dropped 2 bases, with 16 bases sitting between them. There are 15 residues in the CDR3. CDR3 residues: CASSHKTGTAYEQYF. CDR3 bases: TGTGCCAGCAGCCACAAAACGGGCACAGCCTACGAGCAGTACTTC.

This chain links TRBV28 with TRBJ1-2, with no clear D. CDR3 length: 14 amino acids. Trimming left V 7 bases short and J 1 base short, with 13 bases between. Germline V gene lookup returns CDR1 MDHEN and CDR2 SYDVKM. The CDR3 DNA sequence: TGTGCCAGCAACTGGGCGGCACTTAACTATGGCTACACCTTC. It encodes CASNWAALNYGYTF.

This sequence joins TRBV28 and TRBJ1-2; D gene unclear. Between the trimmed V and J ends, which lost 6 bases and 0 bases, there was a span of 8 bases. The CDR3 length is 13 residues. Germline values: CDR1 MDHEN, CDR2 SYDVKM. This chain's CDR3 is CASRERANYGYTF. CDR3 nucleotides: TGTGCCAGCAGAGAGCGAGCTAACTATGGCTACACCTTC.

In DNA, the CDR3 is TGTGCCAGCAGCTTATGGGCAGGGTACAACAATGAGCAGTTCTTC. This codes for CASSLWAGYNNEQFF. J is TRBJ2-1 and V is TRBV7-3; tentative D call: TRBD1 (5 bases). In germline, CDR1 is SGHTA, CDR2 FQGTGA. V was pared by 2 bases and J by 5 bases, with 13 bases between. The CDR3 covers 15 residues.

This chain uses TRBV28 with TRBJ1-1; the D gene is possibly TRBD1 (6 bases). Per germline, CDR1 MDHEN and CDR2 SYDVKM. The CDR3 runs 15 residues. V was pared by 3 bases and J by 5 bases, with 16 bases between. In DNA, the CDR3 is TGTGCCAGCAGTTTGGGGTTTGACAGGAATACTGAAGCTTTCTTT. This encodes CASSLGFDRNTEAFF.

The CDR3, as DNA: TGTGCCAGCAGCCAGACCCTAGCGGGAGGGTACGAGCAGTACTTC. As protein: CASSQTLAGGYEQYF. V usage is TRBV7-2 and J usage is TRBJ2-7; 12 bases match TRBD2. The CDR3 has 15 residues. J gave up 4 bases and V 5 bases, and 6 bases lay outside the gene matches. The germline V gene has CDR1 SGHTA and CDR2 FQGNSA.

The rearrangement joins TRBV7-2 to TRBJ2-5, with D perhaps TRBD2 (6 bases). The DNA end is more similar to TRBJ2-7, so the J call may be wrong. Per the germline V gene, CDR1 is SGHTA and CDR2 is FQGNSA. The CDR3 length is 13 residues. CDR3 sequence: CASRRDGSYEQYF. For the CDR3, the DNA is TGTGCCAGCAGGCGGGACGGCTCCTACGAGCAGTACTTC.

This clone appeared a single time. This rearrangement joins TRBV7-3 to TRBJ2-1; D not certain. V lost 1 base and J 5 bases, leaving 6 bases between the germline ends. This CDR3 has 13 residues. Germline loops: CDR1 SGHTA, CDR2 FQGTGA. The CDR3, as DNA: TGTGCCAGCAGCTTAAGCCTTAACAATGAGCAGTTCTTC. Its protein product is CASSLSLNNEQFF.

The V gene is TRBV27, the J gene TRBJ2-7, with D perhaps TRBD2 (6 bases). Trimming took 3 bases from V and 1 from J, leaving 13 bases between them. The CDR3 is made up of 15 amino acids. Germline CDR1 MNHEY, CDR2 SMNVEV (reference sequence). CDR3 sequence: CASSLRLATSYEQYF. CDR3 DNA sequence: TGTGCCAGCAGTTTGCGGCTAGCGACGTCCTACGAGCAGTACTTC.

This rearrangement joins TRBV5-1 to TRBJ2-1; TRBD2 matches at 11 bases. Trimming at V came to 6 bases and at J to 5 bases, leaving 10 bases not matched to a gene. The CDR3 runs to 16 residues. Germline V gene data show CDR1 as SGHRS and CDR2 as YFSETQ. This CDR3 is CASMTIAGGPDNEQFF. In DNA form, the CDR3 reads TGCGCCAGCATGACAATAGCGGGAGGGCCAGACAATGAGCAGTTCTTC.

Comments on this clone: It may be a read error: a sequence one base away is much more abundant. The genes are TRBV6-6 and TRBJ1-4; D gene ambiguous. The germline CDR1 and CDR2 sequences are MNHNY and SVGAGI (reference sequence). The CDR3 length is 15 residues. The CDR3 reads CASSYSGRTNEKLLF. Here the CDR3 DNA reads TGTGCCAGCAGTTACTCGGGGAGGACTAATGAAAAACTGTTATTT.

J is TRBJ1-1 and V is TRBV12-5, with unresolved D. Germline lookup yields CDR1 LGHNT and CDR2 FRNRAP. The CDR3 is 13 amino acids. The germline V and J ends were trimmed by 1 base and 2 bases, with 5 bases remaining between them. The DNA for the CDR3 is TGTGCTAGTGGTTTGGCTAGTAACACTGAAGCTTTCTTT. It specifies CASGLASNTEAFF.

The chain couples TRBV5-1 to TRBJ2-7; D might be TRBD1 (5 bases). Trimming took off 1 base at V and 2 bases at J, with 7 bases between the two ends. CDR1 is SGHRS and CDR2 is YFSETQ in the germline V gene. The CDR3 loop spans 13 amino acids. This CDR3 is CASSLPGPYEQYF. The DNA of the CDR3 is TGCGCCAGCAGCTTGCCAGGGCCCTACGAGCAGTACTTC.

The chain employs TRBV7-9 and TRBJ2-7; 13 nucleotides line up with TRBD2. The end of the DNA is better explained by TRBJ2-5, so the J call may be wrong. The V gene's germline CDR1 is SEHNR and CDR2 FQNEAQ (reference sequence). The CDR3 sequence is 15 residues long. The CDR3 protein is CASSPPTSGRETQYF. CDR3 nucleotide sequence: TGTGCCAGCAGCCCACCGACTAGCGGGAGGGAGACCCAGTACTTC.

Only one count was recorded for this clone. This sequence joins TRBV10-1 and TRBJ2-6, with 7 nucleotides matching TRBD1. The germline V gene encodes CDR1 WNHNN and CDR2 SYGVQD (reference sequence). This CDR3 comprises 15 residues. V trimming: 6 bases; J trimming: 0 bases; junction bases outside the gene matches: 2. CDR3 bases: TGCGCCAGCAGCGGGGACAGCTCTGGGGCCAACGTCCTGACTTTC. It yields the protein CASSGDSSGANVLTF.

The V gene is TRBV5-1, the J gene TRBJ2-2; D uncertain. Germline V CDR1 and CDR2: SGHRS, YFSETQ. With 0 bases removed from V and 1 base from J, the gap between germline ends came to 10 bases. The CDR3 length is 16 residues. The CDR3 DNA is TGCGCCAGCAGCTTGGGGCCAGCCCAGAACACCGGGGAGCTGTTTTTT. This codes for CASSLGPAQNTGELFF.

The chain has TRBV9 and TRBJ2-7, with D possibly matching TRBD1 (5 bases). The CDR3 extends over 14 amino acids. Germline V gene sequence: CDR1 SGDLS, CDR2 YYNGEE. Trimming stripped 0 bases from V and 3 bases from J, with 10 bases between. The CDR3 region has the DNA TGTGCCAGCAGCGTAGGGCAGGGCGACTACGAGCAGTACTTC. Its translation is CASSVGQGDYEQYF.

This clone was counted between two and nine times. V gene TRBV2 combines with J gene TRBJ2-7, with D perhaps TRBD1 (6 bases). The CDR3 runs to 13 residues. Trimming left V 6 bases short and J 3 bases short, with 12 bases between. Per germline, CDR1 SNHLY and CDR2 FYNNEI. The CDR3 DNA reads TGTGCCAGCAGCAGGGGAAGGGTCTACGAGCAGTACTTC. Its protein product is CASSRGRVYEQYF.

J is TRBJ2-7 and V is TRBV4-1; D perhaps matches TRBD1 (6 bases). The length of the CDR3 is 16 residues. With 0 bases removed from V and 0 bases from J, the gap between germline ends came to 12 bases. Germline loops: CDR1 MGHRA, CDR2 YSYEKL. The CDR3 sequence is CASSQDRTGSSYEQYF. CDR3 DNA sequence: TGCGCCAGCAGCCAAGATAGAACAGGGAGCTCCTACGAGCAGTACTTC.

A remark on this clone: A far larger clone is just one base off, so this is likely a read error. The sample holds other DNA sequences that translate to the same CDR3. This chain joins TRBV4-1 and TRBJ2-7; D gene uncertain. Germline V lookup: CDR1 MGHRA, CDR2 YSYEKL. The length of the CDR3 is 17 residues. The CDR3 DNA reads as TGCGCCAGTAGCCAAGGCTACTCATTGCTGTTTTCCTACGAGCAGTACTTC. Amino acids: CASSQGYSLLFSYEQYF.

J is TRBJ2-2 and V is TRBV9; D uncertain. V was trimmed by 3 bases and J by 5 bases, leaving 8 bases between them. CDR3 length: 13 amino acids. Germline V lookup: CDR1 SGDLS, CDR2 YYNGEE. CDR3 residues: CASSALRTGELFF. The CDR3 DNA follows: TGTGCCAGCAGCGCCCTTCGGACCGGGGAGCTGTTTTTT.

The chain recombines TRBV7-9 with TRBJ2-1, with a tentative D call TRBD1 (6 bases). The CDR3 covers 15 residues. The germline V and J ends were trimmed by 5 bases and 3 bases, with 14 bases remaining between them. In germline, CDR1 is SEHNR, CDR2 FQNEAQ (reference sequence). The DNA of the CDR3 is TGTGCCAGCAGCCAGGATATGACAGGCTACAATGAGCAGTTCTTC. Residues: CASSQDMTGYNEQFF. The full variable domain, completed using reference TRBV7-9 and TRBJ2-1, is DTGVSQNPRHKITKRGQNVTFRCDPISEHNRLYWYRQTLGQGPEFLTYFQNEAQLEKSRLLSDRFSAERPKGSFSTLEIQRTEQGDSAMYLCASSQDMTGYNEQFFGPGTRLTVL.

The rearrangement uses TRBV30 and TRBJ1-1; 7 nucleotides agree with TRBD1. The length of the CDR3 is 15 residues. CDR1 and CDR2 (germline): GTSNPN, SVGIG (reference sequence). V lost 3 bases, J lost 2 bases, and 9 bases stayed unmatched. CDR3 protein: CAWSPHRGGNTEAFF. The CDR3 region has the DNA TGTGCCTGGAGCCCTCACAGGGGTGGAAACACTGAAGCTTTCTTT. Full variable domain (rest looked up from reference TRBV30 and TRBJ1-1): SQTIHQWPATLVQPVGSPLSLECTVEGTSNPNLYWYRQAAGRGLQLLFYSVGIGQISSEVPQNLSASRPQDRQFILSSKKLLLSDSGFYLCAWSPHRGGNTEAFFGQGTRLTVV.

CDR3 sequence: CASSPWLAGESGTQYF. For the CDR3, the DNA is TGTGCCAGCTCACCATGGTTAGCGGGAGAATCTGGGACCCAGTACTTC. The chain joins TRBV18 to TRBJ2-5; 9 bases are a match to TRBD2. CDR3 length: 16 amino acids. Looked up from germline, CDR1 is KGHSH and CDR2 is LQKENI. Losses at the gene ends were 2 bases for V and 7 bases for J; bases not matched to a gene: 11.

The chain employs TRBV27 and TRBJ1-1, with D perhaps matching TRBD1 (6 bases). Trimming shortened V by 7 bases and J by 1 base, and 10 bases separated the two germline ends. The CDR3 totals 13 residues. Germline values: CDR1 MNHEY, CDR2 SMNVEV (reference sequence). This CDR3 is CASKPTGNTEAFF. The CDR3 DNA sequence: TGTGCCAGCAAACCGACAGGGAACACTGAAGCTTTCTTT.

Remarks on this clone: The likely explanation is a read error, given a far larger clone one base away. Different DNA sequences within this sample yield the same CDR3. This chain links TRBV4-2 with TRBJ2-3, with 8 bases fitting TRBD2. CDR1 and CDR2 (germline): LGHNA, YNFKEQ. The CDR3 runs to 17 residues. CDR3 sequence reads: CASSRALSGINTDTQYF. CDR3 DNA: TGTGCTAGCAGTCGAGCCCTTAGCGGGATAAACACAGATACGCAGTATTTT.